This paragraph covers one TCR beta chain sequence. The CDR3 has 14 amino acids. Germline V CDR1 and CDR2: SQVTM, ANQGSEA. The germline V and J ends were trimmed by 6 bases and 0 bases, with 11 bases remaining between them. The investigators amplified TCR beta CDR3 regions from RNA transcripts. HTBI primers were used for first-round RT-PCR of the TCR CDR3. TCRdb reanalysed the multiplex PCR reads using MiXCR and keeps one entry per CDR3 protein. The top ten clones hold less than 35% of a sample with approximately 370,000 distinct CDR3 sequences, about 16% of them seen once. The data were obtained in a study of T cells in Graves' hyperthyroidism and ophthalmopathy.

The sample taken for sequencing was blood. The gene calls are TRBV29-1 and TRBJ2-2, with a possible D match to TRBD1 (5 bases). This TCR came from a woman under 40 with Graves' hyperthyroidism. Here the CDR3 reads CSVVDSPNTGELFF. The CDR3 bases are TGCAGCGTCGTTGACAGCCCGAACACCGGGGAGCTGTTTTTT.